Below, one TCR beta chain is given with its context. What it recognizes is unknown. TCRdb reprocessed the 5' RACE reads; each CDR3 protein has one entry and no DNA is given. The data show approximately 460,000 distinct CDR3 sequences, and the top ten clones hold 7.3%. The data were taken from a study of T cells expressing NK-cell markers. The overall study: Sequencing covered eight donors, seven HCMV-seropositive and one seronegative. Study observations and caveats: Five or six of the donors carried dominant NKG2C+ clonotypes that took up about 1.0-7.5% of their CD8+ T cells. The CD3+CD56-NKG2C+ fraction of several donors was also led by these clonotypes.

The V gene's germline CDR1 is DFQATT and CDR2 SNEGSKA (reference sequence). This CDR3 is built from 16 residues. This sequence originates from a woman aged 18 to 75 in good health. The sequencing input was blood T cells: a sorted CD56 or NKG2C T cell subset, CD4+ or CD8+ T cells, or bulk PBMC T cells (not recorded which). The chain is built from TRBV20-1 and TRBJ2-1; TCRdb reports TRBD1, a call that lacks DNA to check it against. The CDR3 is CSARVTGTLSYNEQFF.